This entry concerns a single T cell receptor beta chain. The sample comes from a study of blood T cell repertoires in COVID-19. In the study overall: The United States, Italy and Spain supplied acute and convalescent COVID-19 samples. In each case, the material was cDNA or gDNA derived from T cells, B-cell-depleted T cells, or PBMCs.

Some clones are missing from TCRdb's copy, which holds only in-frame ones; the method was immunoSEQ multiplex PCR. The sample carries 180,000 or so clones, around 87% recorded once. Germline V gives CDR1 SGHTA, CDR2 FQGNSA. CDR3 length equals 15 residues. V dropped 7 bases and J dropped 2 bases, with 15 bases sitting between them. This clonotype was obtained from a man between 18 and 35 years old with acute or convalescent COVID-19. The gene calls are TRBV7-2 and TRBJ2-1; unclear D gene. Sequencing was performed on peripheral blood. DNA of the CDR3: TGTGCCAGCACTAGTGGTTTATTAACCTACAATGAGCAGTTCTTC. Translation: CASTSGLLTYNEQFF. Full variable domain (remainder filled in from reference TRBV7-2 and TRBJ2-1): GAGVSQSPSNKVTEKGKDVELRCDPISGHTALYWYRQSLGQGLEFLIYFQGNSAPDKSGLPSDRFSAERTGGSVSTLTIQRTQQEDSAVYLCASTSGLLTYNEQFFGPGTRLTVL.